These 2 T cell receptor beta chains came from one sample sequenced in a study of Ad26.COV2.S vaccination and SARS-CoV-2 variants (dated by TCRdb to about 2021). Receptor libraries were prepared by the immunoSEQ multiplex PCR assay. The immuneACCESS repertoire file appears here via TCRdb, limited to in-frame rearrangements. These files lack a portion of the clones; in checked studies, under half of the deficit traces to unresolved V genes, and the cause of the others is not known. This sample is represented by about 320,000 clones; about 85% of them were singletons. 2% to 2.5% of the sample is taken by the ten largest. The meaning of the sample's treatment or condition label: around 19 received Ad26.COV2.S at low or high dose, single or two shots; about 5 received placebo; per-sample allocation not given. For vaccine and placebo recipients, the sequenced repertoires came from samples collected on day 63 after the first injection.

The input for sequencing was peripheral blood, taken in a trial of Ad26.COV2.S vaccine versus placebo. Receptor source: a person aged 18-60 years who received the Ad26.COV2.S COVID-19 vaccine or a placebo.

A single count supports this clone. At one end, the junction sequence differs from germline, possibly due to a read error. This chain joins TRBV5-1 and TRBJ2-1; 9 positions agree with TRBD1. The length of the CDR3 is 15 residues. CDR1 is SGHRS, CDR2 YFSETQ, per germline. The CDR3 here is CASSAGTGTYSEQFF. In nucleotides, the CDR3 is TGCGCCAGCAGCGCCGGGACAGGGACATACAGTGAGCAGTTCTTC. Based on the CDR3 plus reference TRBV5-1 and TRBJ2-1, the full variable domain is KAGVTQTPRYLIKTRGQQVTLSCSPISGHRSVSWYQQTPGQGLQFLFEYFSETQRNKGNFPGRFSGRQFSNSRSEMNVSTLELGDSALYLCASSAGTGTYSEQFFGPGTRLTVL.

The CDR3 protein is CASSPLWRWHEQYF. The CDR3 nucleotides read TGTGCCAGCAGTCCCTTATGGCGGTGGCACGAGCAGTACTTC. The V gene is TRBV28, the J gene TRBJ2-7; D is undetermined. The CDR3 length is 14 residues. From germline, CDR1 is MDHEN and CDR2 SYDVKM. The germline V and J ends were trimmed by 5 bases and 5 bases, with 16 bases remaining between them.